The rows below give T cell receptor beta chains drawn from one sample of a study of blood T cell repertoires in COVID-19. Sequencing used immunoSEQ multiplex PCR; TCRdb keeps in-frame clones, though not all of them. The top ten hold less than 2.5% of the sample, which has 150,000 or so clones, over 60% seen once. The sample consisted of peripheral blood. The source is a woman between 70 and 85 years old with acute or convalescent COVID-19. The CDR3 runs from the conserved cysteine through the conserved F or W. A D gene is named only where the DNA matches it firmly. Clone size is stated in some rows and not others, as once, few, many or a class when expanded.

D	size	V	J	CDR3	DNA
TRBD1	few	TRBV6-5	TRBJ1-2	CASRSGTGIFGYTF	TGTGCCAGCAGGTCCGGGACAGGGATATTTGGCTACACCTTC
NA	NA	TRBV10-1	TRBJ2-2	CASSDPGGAGELFF	TGCGCCAGCAGTGACCCTGGAGGCGCCGGGGAGCTGTTTTTT
NA	few	TRBV2	TRBJ2-3	CASKGGREVRTDTQYF	TGTGCCAGCAAAGGTGGCAGGGAAGTACGGACAGATACGCAGTATTTT
TRBD1	few	TRBV10-2	TRBJ2-7	CASSESTGITYEQYF	TGCGCCAGCAGTGAGTCGACAGGGATCACCTACGAGCAGTACTTC
NA	NA	TRBV15	TRBJ1-4	CATAGGSNEKLFF	TGTGCCACCGCCGGGGGGTCGAATGAAAAACTGTTTTTT
TRBD1	once	TRBV5-4	TRBJ1-4	CASSSGQVSEKLFF	TGTGCCAGCAGCTCCGGACAGGTGTCTGAAAAACTGTTTTTT
TRBD1	NA	TRBV11-2	TRBJ2-7	CASSLGLTGWSYEQYF	TGTGCCAGCAGCTTAGGTCTGACAGGGTGGAGCTACGAGCAGTACTTC
NA	few	TRBV27	TRBJ2-1	CASSLSQMVNEQFF	TGTGCCAGCAGTTTATCACAGATGGTCAATGAGCAGTTCTTC
NA	NA	TRBV18	TRBJ2-2	CASSPPFSANTGELFF	TGTGCCAGCTCACCACCATTCAGCGCGAACACCGGGGAGCTGTTTTTT
TRBD1	few	TRBV5-1	TRBJ1-3	CASSLGGGENTIYF	TGCGCCAGCAGCTTGGGAGGGGGCGAAAACACCATATATTTT
TRBD1	NA	TRBV29-1	TRBJ1-2	CSVEDGQGAYGYTF	TGCAGCGTTGAAGATGGGCAGGGGGCCTATGGCTACACCTTC
NA	NA	TRBV30	TRBJ2-7	CAWSAGSNYEQYF	TGTGCCTGGAGTGCCGGGAGTAACTACGAGCAGTACTTC
NA	NA	TRBV15	TRBJ1-2	CATSRDLPLNYGYTF	TGTGCCACCAGCAGAGATCTTCCGCTAAACTATGGCTACACCTTC
TRBD2	NA	TRBV6-2/TRBV6-3	TRBJ2-5	CASSGLAETQYF	TGTGCCAGCAGTGGACTAGCGGAGACCCAGTACTTC
NA	NA	TRBV23-1	TRBJ2-3	CASSRGRGARTDTQYF	TGCGCCAGCAGTCGCGGCAGGGGAGCCCGCACAGATACGCAGTATTTT
TRBD2	NA	TRBV5-1	TRBJ2-2	CASSQRSGNRNTGELFF	TGCGCCAGCAGCCAAAGGAGCGGGAATAGGAACACCGGGGAGCTGTTTTTT